The 25 T cell receptor beta chains listed next were all sequenced from one sample in a study of cytomegalovirus exposure and HLA in healthy donors (dated by TCRdb to about 2017). Preparation of the library involved the immunoSEQ multiplex PCR assay. A mixture of 60 forward primers for TCR Vbeta segments and 13 reverse primers for TCR Jbeta segments was used in the multiplex PCR. The source is immuneACCESS, and TCRdb retained only in-frame sequences with V and J called. Part of the clones is not carried over; for the studies checked, unresolved V genes explain less than half of this, and the remainder is unexplained. The table for this sample lists roughly 150,000 clones; approximately 73% of them were counted only once. Approximately 5.6% of the sample belongs to the ten largest clones. What was sequenced was PBMCs. All receptors come from a woman younger than 30 in good health and CMV-seropositive.

The chain has TRBV5-6 and TRBJ1-2, with D possibly TRBD1 on 6 matching bases. This CDR3 spans 15 amino acids. V gave up 1 base and J gave up 0 bases, with 10 bases separating them. CDR1 and CDR2 from the germline V gene are SGHDT and YYEEEE. The CDR3 bases are TGTGCCAGCAGCTTGTTTCAGGGGACTAACTATGGCTACACCTTC. Amino acid sequence: CASSLFQGTNYGYTF.

J is TRBJ2-5 and V is TRBV9; unclear D gene. Germline V gene data show CDR1 as SGDLS and CDR2 as YYNGEE. Between the trimmed V and J ends, which lost 0 bases and 5 bases, there was a span of 11 bases. The CDR3 consists of 14 residues. In nucleotides, the CDR3 is TGTGCCAGCAGCGTAGGCCACCTATTCGAGACCCAGTACTTC. Translation: CASSVGHLFETQYF. The full variable domain, in which reference TRBV9 and TRBJ2-5 provide the parts outside the CDR3, is DSGVTQTPKHLITATGQRVTLRCSPRSGDLSVYWYQQSLDQGLQFLIQYYNGEERAKGNILERFSAQQFPDLHSELNLSSLELGDSALYFCASSVGHLFETQYFGPGTRLLVL.

The rearrangement joins TRBV6-6 to TRBJ2-5; 8 nucleotides line up with TRBD2. Germline trimming cut 6 bases from V and 1 base from J; bases unmatched to any gene: 4. Germline lookup yields CDR1 MNHNY and CDR2 SVGAGI (reference sequence). The CDR3 runs to 14 residues. CDR3 coding DNA: TGTGCCAGCAGGAGTAGCGGGACCCAAGAGACCCAGTACTTC. Protein product: CASRSSGTQETQYF.

A word on this clone: An end of the junction differs from the germline gene, which may be a read error. V and J are TRBV19 and TRBJ2-2; maybe TRBD2 (5 bases). Germline loops: CDR1 LNHDA, CDR2 SQIVND (reference sequence). The CDR3 runs to 12 residues. CDR3 region: CASSIETGELLF. The CDR3 nucleotides are TGTGCCAGTAGTATAGAAACCGGGGAGCTGCTTTTT.

This chain links TRBV7-8 with TRBJ2-7, with 7 bases identical to TRBD2. After removal of 1 base from V and 0 bases from J, the junction contained 9 bases not matched to a gene. The V gene's germline CDR1 is SGHVS and CDR2 FQNEAQ. This CDR3 is 17 amino acids long. The CDR3 here is CASSLEVGGGNSYEQYF. Written as DNA, the CDR3 is TGTGCCAGCAGCTTAGAGGTTGGGGGGGGTAACTCCTACGAGCAGTACTTC.

This clone was seen a few times. This chain connects TRBV4-3 to TRBJ2-7; 11 nucleotides line up with TRBD2. The junction had 9 bases not matched to a gene; V was cut back by 5 bases and J by 3 bases. The CDR3 is 16 amino acids. Germline CDR1 LGHNA, CDR2 YSLEER. The CDR3 region has the DNA TGCGCCAGCAGCTCGGGGACCGGGACTAGCGGCTACGAGCAGTACTTC. Protein: CASSSGTGTSGYEQYF.

The J gene is TRBJ2-7, the V gene TRBV27; possibly TRBD1 for D (5 bases). The CDR3 sequence is 15 residues long. Germline V gene data show CDR1 as MNHEY and CDR2 as SMNVEV (reference sequence). V shed 2 bases and J shed 2 bases, with 13 bases lying between them. The CDR3 region is CASSLGARIPYEQYF. As DNA, the CDR3 is TGTGCCAGCAGTTTAGGGGCTAGGATTCCCTACGAGCAGTACTTC.

This clone was observed a single time. The chain recombines TRBV9 with TRBJ2-7, with a tentative D call TRBD2 (6 bases). The V end was cut by 4 bases, the J end by 5 bases, with 19 bases between. Looked up from germline, CDR1 is SGDLS and CDR2 is YYNGEE. The CDR3 covers 15 residues. CDR3 loop: CASSPPAGGRNEQYF. The CDR3 DNA is TGTGCCAGCAGCCCCCCAGCTGGGGGGAGGAACGAGCAGTACTTC.

The V and J genes are TRBV12-2 and TRBJ2-7; the table's D call TRBD1 went unverified against the DNA. TRBV12-2 is flagged as a pseudogene. This CDR3 has 16 amino acids. This CDR3 reads CASRADWWDRENEQYF. In nucleotides, the CDR3 is TGTGCAAGTCGCGCGGATTGGTGGGACAGGGAAAACGAGCAGTACTTC.

This clone was counted once. V usage is TRBV28 and J usage is TRBJ2-2; a possible D gene is TRBD1 (5 bases). The CDR3 is made up of 16 amino acids. Trimming pared 7 bases from V and 8 bases from J, leaving 23 bases between. The germline V gene has CDR1 MDHEN and CDR2 SYDVKM. CDR3 residues: CASIHRQGTILGELFF. The CDR3 nucleotides read TGTGCCAGCATCCATAGGCAGGGAACAATATTGGGGGAGCTGTTTTTT.

The V call is TRBV6-5, the J call TRBJ1-2, with D tentatively TRBD1 (5 bases). This CDR3 region has 12 residues. With 6 bases removed from V and 8 bases from J, the gap between germline ends came to 13 bases. Germline V gives CDR1 MNHEY, CDR2 SVGAGI. The CDR3 loop reads CASRKGFEGYTF. The CDR3 coding sequence is TGTGCCAGCAGAAAGGGGTTCGAGGGCTACACCTTC.

V and J are TRBV7-2 and TRBJ2-7; 8 bases fit TRBD1. V was pared by 5 bases and J by 0 bases, with 6 bases of the junction left unmatched. Germline values: CDR1 SGHTA, CDR2 FQGNSA. The CDR3 is made up of 15 amino acids. CDR3 nucleotide sequence: TGTGCCAGCAGCACCCGGGACAGGTTCTCCTACGAGCAGTACTTC. It codes for CASSTRDRFSYEQYF.

Points on this clone: Additional DNA sequences in this sample encode the identical CDR3. This chain connects TRBV5-5 to TRBJ1-5, with D unresolved. The V and J ends lost 0 bases and 0 bases respectively, with 7 bases between them. The CDR3 is 15 residues long. Germline CDR1 is SGHKS and CDR2 is YYEKEE (reference sequence). CDR3 loop: CASSLDGVSNQPQHF. In nucleotides, the CDR3 is TGTGCCAGCAGCTTGGACGGGGTTAGCAATCAGCCCCAGCATTTT.

The chain has TRBV2 and TRBJ2-3; TRBD2 matches at 7 bases. There are 15 residues in the CDR3. Germline CDR1 is SNHLY and CDR2 is FYNNEI. The J segment lost 1 base and the V segment lost 1 base, leaving 2 bases of the junction unmatched. The CDR3 sequence is CASSEESGGTDTQYF. Here the CDR3 DNA reads TGTGCCAGCAGTGAAGAAAGCGGGGGCACAGATACGCAGTATTTT. Using reference TRBV2 and TRBJ2-3 for the parts outside the CDR3, the full variable domain is EPEVTQTPSHQVTQMGQEVILRCVPISNHLYFYWYRQILGQKVEFLVSFYNNEISEKSEIFDDQFSVERPDGSNFTLKIRSTKLEDSAMYFCASSEESGGTDTQYFGPGTRLTVL.

The genes are TRBV14 and TRBJ1-1; tentatively, D is TRBD1 (6 bases). This CDR3 comprises 14 residues. CDR1 SGHDN and CDR2 FVKESK come from the germline V gene. Trimming stripped 5 bases from V and 1 base from J, with 11 bases between. The CDR3 here is CASSFWGQNTEAFF. The CDR3, as DNA: TGTGCCAGCAGCTTTTGGGGACAGAACACTGAAGCTTTCTTT. The full variable domain, its missing parts supplied by reference TRBV14 and TRBJ1-1, is EAGVTQFPSHSVIEKGQTVTLRCDPISGHDNLYWYRRVMGKEIKFLLHFVKESKQDESGMPNNRFLAERTGGTYSTLKVQPAELEDSGVYFCASSFWGQNTEAFFGQGTRLTVV.

The CDR3 reads CSVRLMGVDQPQHF. The CDR3 nucleotides read TGCAGCGTCCGGTTGATGGGAGTCGATCAGCCCCAGCATTTT. The gene calls are TRBV29-1 and TRBJ1-5, with D hard to call. This CDR3 has 14 amino acids. From germline, CDR1 is SQVTM and CDR2 ANQGSEA. Trimming took 6 bases from V and 5 from J, leaving 17 bases between them.

The chain couples TRBV2 to TRBJ2-5, with 12 bases aligning to TRBD1. J was trimmed by 5 bases and V by 6 bases; bases with no gene match: 7. Germline CDR1 reads SNHLY; CDR2 reads FYNNEI. The CDR3 contains 15 residues. CDR3 protein: CASRTGTGGSETQYF. The DNA for the CDR3 is TGTGCCAGCAGGACCGGGACAGGGGGCAGTGAGACCCAGTACTTC.

The chain couples TRBV4-1 to TRBJ1-2; D gene ambiguous. Trimming cost V 0 bases and J 7 bases, with 18 bases left between them. CDR1 is MGHRA, CDR2 YSYEKL, per germline. The CDR3 covers 16 residues. DNA of the CDR3: TGCGCCAGCAGCCAAGATCGTGCGGGAATTTCAGGTGGCTACACCTTC. This translates into CASSQDRAGISGGYTF.

The chain carries TRBV5-1 and TRBJ2-2; D might be TRBD2 (5 bases). This CDR3 has 15 residues. Trimming removed 0 bases from V and 1 base from J, with 7 bases in between. Germline V CDR1 and CDR2: SGHRS, YFSETQ. CDR3 DNA sequence: TGCGCCAGCAGCTTGGCCGGGGAGAACACCGGGGAGCTGTTTTTT. Translated: CASSLAGENTGELFF.

This rearrangement joins TRBV4-2 to TRBJ2-5; 13 bases are shared with TRBD2. Trimming at V came to 3 bases and at J to 1 base, leaving 2 bases not matched to a gene. Germline loops: CDR1 LGHNA, CDR2 YNFKEQ. The CDR3 is 16 residues long. The CDR3 region has the DNA TGTGCCAGCAGCCATGGACTAGCGGGGGCCCAAGAGACCCAGTACTTC. It codes for CASSHGLAGAQETQYF.

In this sample, this clone turned up once. The V and J genes are TRBV19 and TRBJ2-1, with 9 bases lining up with TRBD1. This CDR3 has 13 residues. With 6 bases clipped from V and 15 bases from J, the junction kept 12 bases outside the gene matches. Germline-derived CDR1 and CDR2 are LNHDA and SQIVND (reference sequence). Here the CDR3 reads CASRGTGTPQLFF. The DNA for the CDR3 is TGTGCCAGTAGGGGGACAGGGACCCCCCAGTTGTTCTTC.

The chain links TRBV18 to TRBJ2-7; a weak D match, TRBD2 (5 bases). The length of the CDR3 is 15 residues. V was trimmed by 6 bases and J by 3 bases, leaving 18 bases between them. Germline lookup yields CDR1 KGHSH and CDR2 LQKENI. CDR3 amino acids: CASSRQGLGGYEQYF. In DNA, the CDR3 is TGTGCCAGCTCGCGGCAAGGCCTTGGAGGCTACGAGCAGTACTTC.

The rearrangement links TRBV7-9 to TRBJ2-5; 10 nucleotides line up with TRBD1. The CDR3 sequence is 17 residues long. Trimming cost V 1 base and J 5 bases; bases outside gene matches: 10. CDR1 is SEHNR and CDR2 is FQNEAQ in the germline V gene (reference sequence). The CDR3 loop is CASSLEAGTGVGETQYF. The CDR3 DNA reads as TGTGCCAGCAGCTTAGAGGCGGGGACAGGGGTTGGGGAGACCCAGTACTTC.

The chain is built from TRBV20-1 and TRBJ2-2; D is unresolved. The CDR3 spans 11 residues. V was clipped by 0 bases and J by 8 bases, with 4 bases between them. Per germline, CDR1 DFQATT and CDR2 SNEGSKA (reference sequence). CDR3 DNA sequence: TGCAGTGCTAGAGACTCTGGGGAGCTGTTTTTT. Amino acid sequence: CSARDSGELFF.

The chain couples TRBV7-9 to TRBJ2-3; D may be TRBD2 (6 bases). V shed 7 bases and J shed 3 bases, with 17 bases lying between them. The CDR3 contains 15 residues. From germline, CDR1 is SEHNR and CDR2 FQNEAQ (reference sequence). CDR3 sequence reads: CASTPPQGGTDTQYF. CDR3 DNA: TGTGCCAGCACCCCTCCCCAGGGAGGAACAGATACGCAGTATTTT.